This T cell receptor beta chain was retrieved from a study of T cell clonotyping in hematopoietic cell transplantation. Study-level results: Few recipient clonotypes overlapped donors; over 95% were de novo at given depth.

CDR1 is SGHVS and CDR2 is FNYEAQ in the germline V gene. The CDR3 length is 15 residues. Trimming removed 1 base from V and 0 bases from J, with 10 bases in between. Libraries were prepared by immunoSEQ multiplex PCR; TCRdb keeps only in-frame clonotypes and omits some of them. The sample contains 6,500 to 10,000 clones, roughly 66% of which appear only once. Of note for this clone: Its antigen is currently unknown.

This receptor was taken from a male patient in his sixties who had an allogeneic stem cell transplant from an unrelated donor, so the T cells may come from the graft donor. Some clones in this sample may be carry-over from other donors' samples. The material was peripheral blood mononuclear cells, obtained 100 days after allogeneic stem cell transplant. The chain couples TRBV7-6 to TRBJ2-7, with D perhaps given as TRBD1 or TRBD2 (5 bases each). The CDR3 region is CASSLGDDSSYEQYF. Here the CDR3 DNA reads TGTGCCAGCAGCTTAGGGGACGACAGCTCCTACGAGCAGTACTTC.